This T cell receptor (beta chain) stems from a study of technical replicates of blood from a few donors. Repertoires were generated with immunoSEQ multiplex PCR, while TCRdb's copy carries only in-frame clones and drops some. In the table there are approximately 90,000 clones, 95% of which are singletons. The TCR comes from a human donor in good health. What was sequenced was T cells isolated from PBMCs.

DNA of the CDR3: TGTGCCAGCGGATTTCGGACTAGCATAACGGATGAGCAGTTCTTC. It yields the protein CASGFRTSITDEQFF. The V gene is TRBV28, the J gene TRBJ2-1; 8 nucleotides match TRBD2. Germline lookup yields CDR1 MDHEN and CDR2 SYDVKM. J was trimmed by 8 bases and V by 8 bases; bases with no gene match: 14. The CDR3 contains 15 residues.